This T cell receptor beta chain was obtained from a study of cytomegalovirus exposure and HLA in healthy donors. Trimming left V 9 bases short and J 2 bases short, with 16 bases between. The CDR3 runs 14 residues. The germline CDR1 and CDR2 sequences are WNHNN and SYGVQD (reference sequence). 60 Vbeta and 13 Jbeta primers were used in PCR. The assay was immunoSEQ multiplex PCR, and TCRdb's table has in-frame clones only and misses some. The sample shows under 200,000 clones, about 86% of them seen only once. This clone was seen just once. Its antigen is currently unknown. Findings and limits, study-wide: Sequencing depth roughly uniform across donors was assumed in presence/absence analyses.

The chain is built from TRBV10-1 and TRBJ1-2; a weak D match, TRBD1 (5 bases). Sequenced input: PBMCs. This sequence was found in a woman aged 18-35 years in good health and CMV-seropositive. CDR3 amino acids: CASARSRGNYGYTF. In nucleotides, the CDR3 is TGCGCCAGTGCCAGGAGTCGGGGGAACTATGGCTACACCTTC.